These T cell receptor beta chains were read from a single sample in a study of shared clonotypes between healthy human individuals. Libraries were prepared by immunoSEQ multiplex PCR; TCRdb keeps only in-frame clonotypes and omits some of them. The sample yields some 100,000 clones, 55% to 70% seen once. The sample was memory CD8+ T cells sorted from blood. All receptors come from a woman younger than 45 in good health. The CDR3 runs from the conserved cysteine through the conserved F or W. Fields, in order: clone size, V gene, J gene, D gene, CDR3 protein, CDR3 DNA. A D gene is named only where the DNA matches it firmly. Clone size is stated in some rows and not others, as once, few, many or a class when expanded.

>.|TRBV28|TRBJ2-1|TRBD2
CASSLCMCGSSLSRSYNEQFF
TGTGCCAGCAGTTTATGCATGTGCGGGAGCTCACTTTCTCGCTCCTACAATGAGCAGTTCTTC
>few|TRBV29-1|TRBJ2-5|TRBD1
CSVEMVATGAQETQYF
TGCAGCGTTGAGATGGTGGCTACAGGGGCCCAAGAGACCCAGTACTTC
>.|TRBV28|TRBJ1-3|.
CASTPLRGDFLLADTIYF
TGTGCCAGCACCCCCCTCCGTGGGGACTTCCTCTTGGCGGACACCATATATTTT
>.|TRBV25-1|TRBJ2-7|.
CASSGGRPYEQYF
TGTGCCAGCAGTGGGGGTCGTCCCTACGAGCAGTACTTC
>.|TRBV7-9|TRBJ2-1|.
CASSFKDSHNEQFF
TGTGCCAGCAGCTTCAAAGACAGCCACAATGAGCAGTTCTTC
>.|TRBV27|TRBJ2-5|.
CASSLPNRGGGETQYF
TGTGCCAGCAGTTTGCCTAACAGGGGAGGTGGAGAGACCCAGTACTTC
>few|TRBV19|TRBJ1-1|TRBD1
CASSLGTGREKYTEAFF
TGTGCCAGTAGTCTCGGGACAGGGAGGGAGAAGTACACTGAAGCTTTCTTT
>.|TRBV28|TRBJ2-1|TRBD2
CASTLGLAGSHYNEQFF
TGTGCCAGCACATTGGGACTAGCGGGATCCCACTACAATGAGCAGTTCTTC
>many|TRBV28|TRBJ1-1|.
CASVPPLNTEAFF
TGTGCCAGCGTCCCGCCATTGAACACTGAAGCTTTCTTT
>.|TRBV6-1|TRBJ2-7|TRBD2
CASSGRGSSYEQYF
TGTGCCAGTTCCGGGAGGGGGTCATCCTACGAGCAGTACTTC
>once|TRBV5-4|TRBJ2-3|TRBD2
CASSRQLAREDTQYF
TGTGCCAGCAGCAGACAACTAGCGAGGGAAGATACGCAGTATTTT
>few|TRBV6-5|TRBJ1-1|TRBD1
CASSRGTANTEAFF
TGTGCCAGCAGTAGAGGGACAGCTAACACTGAAGCTTTCTTT
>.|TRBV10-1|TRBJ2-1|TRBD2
CASSAELAGRGNEQFF
TGCGCCAGCAGTGCAGAACTAGCGGGAAGAGGCAATGAGCAGTTCTTC
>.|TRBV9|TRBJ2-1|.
CASSLSQRAGNEQFF
TGTGCCAGCAGTTTATCCCAAAGAGCCGGTAATGAGCAGTTCTTC
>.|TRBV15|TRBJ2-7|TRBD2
CATSRDWSGTSGRVDEQYF
TGTGCCACCAGCAGAGATTGGTCAGGGACTAGCGGGAGAGTCGACGAGCAGTACTTC
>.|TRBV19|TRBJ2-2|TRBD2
CASSIGPSREEGTGELFF
TGTGCCAGTAGTATCGGTCCCTCGCGGGAGGAGGGCACCGGGGAGCTGTTTTTT
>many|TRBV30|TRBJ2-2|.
CAWTRRGADTGELFF
TGTGCCTGGACCCGTCGGGGGGCTGACACCGGGGAGCTGTTTTTT
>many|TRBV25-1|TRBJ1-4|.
CASSESKGGEKLFF
TGTGCCAGCAGTGAATCAAAGGGAGGGGAAAAACTGTTTTTT
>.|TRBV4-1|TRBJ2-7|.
CASSPRPQYEQYF
TGCGCCAGCAGCCCCAGACCCCAATACGAGCAGTACTTC
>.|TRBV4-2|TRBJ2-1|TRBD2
CASSQDYFLGGVRSYNEQFF
TGTGCCAGCAGCCAAGATTACTTTTTGGGAGGGGTTAGGTCCTACAATGAGCAGTTCTTC
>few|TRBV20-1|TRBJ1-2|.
CSASHYGYTF
TGCAGTGCTAGTCACTATGGCTACACCTTC
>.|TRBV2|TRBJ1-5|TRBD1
CASSRTGGYQPQHF
TGTGCCAGCAGTAGGACAGGGGGCTATCAGCCCCAGCATTTT
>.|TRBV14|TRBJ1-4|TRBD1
CASSRDSRRKLFF
TGTGCCAGCAGCCGGGACAGCAGGCGGAAACTGTTTTTT
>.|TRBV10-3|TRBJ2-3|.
CAISESVHSGPITDTQYF
TGTGCCATCAGTGAGTCCGTGCATAGCGGACCTATCACAGATACGCAGTATTTT